This is a list of T cell receptor beta chains from one sample in a study of blood T cell repertoires in COVID-19. Data came from immunoSEQ multiplex PCR; TCRdb stores just in-frame clones and leaves some out. The sample records about 150,000 clones, approximately 86% being singletons. Specimen: peripheral blood. All receptors derive from a woman in her 40s with active or convalescent COVID-19. CDR3s leave out the opening cysteine and the closing phenylalanine or tryptophan.

length	V	J	CDR3
13	TRBV19	TRBJ2-2	ATSETSGMGGELF
11	TRBV10-3	TRBJ2-7	AIRVGGSDEQY
11	TRBV28	TRBJ1-2	ASRQLVGGGYT
14	TRBV6-1	TRBJ1-4	ASSEHAGGAGEKLF
13	TRBV27	TRBJ1-1	ASSRTPRQGTEAF
13	TRBV9	TRBJ1-3	ASSVAGDIGNTIY
10	TRBV28	TRBJ1-2	ASRPDSFSYT
15	TRBV15	TRBJ1-6	ATSRDRGGSYNSPLH
13	TRBV3-1/TRBV3-2	TRBJ2-2	ASSPAGDGTGELF
13	TRBV28	TRBJ2-1	ASSPPGQGAVVAF
16	TRBV9	TRBJ2-5	ASSTRPPTSTGIETQY
13	TRBV15	TRBJ1-6	ATSRETGIGSPLH
12	TRBV7-9	TRBJ1-1	ASSPKAAYTEAF
14	TRBV2	TRBJ1-5	ASSESEGYSNQPQH
9	TRBV20-1	TRBJ1-2	RPRQEDGYT
17	TRBV5-6	TRBJ2-3	ASSLISLAGIPRTDTQY
14	TRBV6-1	TRBJ2-1	ASSAQGTSSYNEQF
12	TRBV9	TRBJ1-2	ASRSSGDGYGYT
12	TRBV7-6	TRBJ1-4	ASSPGITNEKLF
15	TRBV6-2/TRBV6-3	TRBJ2-7	ASSSRLAGGPSHEQY
11	TRBV11-2	TRBJ1-5	ALQGPSNQPQH
9	TRBV7-9	TRBJ2-7	ASGATYEQY
13	TRBV9	TRBJ1-5	ASSVSGQNYQPQH
14	TRBV6-5	TRBJ2-7	ASSYSTGRGSYEQY
14	TRBV6-5	TRBJ1-1	ASSYWGQGSGAEAF
13	TRBV11-2	TRBJ1-2	ASVALGGAVYGYT
13	TRBV18	TRBJ1-1	ASSLGAGPNTEAF
13	TRBV4-1	TRBJ2-7	ASSQDQGYGYEQY
12	TRBV18	TRBJ2-5	ASSPKGGGETQY
11	TRBV14	TRBJ2-7	ASSQMAVNEQY
15	TRBV18	TRBJ2-7	ASSPNSPTGGGHEQY
13	TRBV19	TRBJ2-7	ASSREASGRYEQY
16	TRBV18	TRBJ1-4	ASSPPMGRGRTNEKLF
13	TRBV7-9	TRBJ2-7	ASSDGLAGTNEQY
13	TRBV9	TRBJ1-2	ASSVQGGTNYGYT
12	TRBV20-1	TRBJ1-5	SASGTGVNQPQH
12	TRBV29-1	TRBJ2-7	SVVGQGGSYEQY
15	TRBV11-2	TRBJ2-5	ASSLDSASGGRETQY
12	TRBV7-9	TRBJ1-3	ASRIGARGNTIY
10	TRBV7-8	TRBJ2-3	ASSPRSDTQY
12	TRBV5-5	TRBJ2-5	ASSLTGGQETQY
14	TRBV9	TRBJ1-4	ASSANPKGTNEKLF
11	TRBV28	TRBJ2-5	ASTQTGTKTQY
13	TRBV28	TRBJ1-5	ASSFGTGANQPQH
9	TRBV11-2	TRBJ1-2	ASTLAGGYT